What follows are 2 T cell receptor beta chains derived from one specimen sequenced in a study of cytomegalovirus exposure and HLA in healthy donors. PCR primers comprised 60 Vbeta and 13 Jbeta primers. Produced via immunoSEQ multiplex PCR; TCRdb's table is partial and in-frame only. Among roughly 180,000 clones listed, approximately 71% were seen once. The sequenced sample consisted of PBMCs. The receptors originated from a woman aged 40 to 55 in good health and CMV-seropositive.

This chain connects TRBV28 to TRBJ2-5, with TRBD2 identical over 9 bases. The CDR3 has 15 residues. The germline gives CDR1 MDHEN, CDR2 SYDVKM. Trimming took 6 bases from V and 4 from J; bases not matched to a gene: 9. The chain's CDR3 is CASSFSGRKLETQYF. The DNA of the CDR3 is TGTGCCAGCAGCTTTAGCGGGAGAAAGTTAGAGACCCAGTACTTC.

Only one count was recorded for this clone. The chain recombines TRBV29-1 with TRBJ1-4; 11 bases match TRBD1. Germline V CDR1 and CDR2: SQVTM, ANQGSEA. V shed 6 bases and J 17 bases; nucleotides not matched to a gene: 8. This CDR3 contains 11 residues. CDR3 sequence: CSVRDRGNLFF. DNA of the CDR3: TGCAGCGTCCGGGACAGGGGGAATCTTTTTTTT.